Listed here are 21 T cell receptor beta chains from one sample, sequenced in a study of vaccination effects on CD4 cells after COVID-19. Antigen-specific CD4+ T cells were expanded (with viral peptide pools) by the ViraFEST assay ahead of sequencing. Culture lasted roughly 9 days before CD4+ T cell isolation. Each person got two doses of an mRNA SARS-CoV-2 vaccine, BNT162b2 or mRNA-1273. Antigens for these TCRs are unknown. Sequencing used immunoSEQ multiplex PCR; TCRdb keeps in-frame clones, though not all of them. The repertoire holds about 61,000 clones, with roughly 73% as singletons. This specimen was CD4+ T cells from PBMCs cultured with HCoV-229E spike peptides, taken after COVID-19 vaccination. The origin of the receptors is a human donor who received a COVID-19 vaccine.

This clone was found a few times. V usage is TRBV28 and J usage is TRBJ1-6; D is unclear. CDR3 length equals 13 residues. The ends were cut back, 4 bases at V and 2 bases at J, with 3 bases in the middle. Looked up from germline, CDR1 is MDHEN and CDR2 is SYDVKM. CDR3 residues: CASSWAYNSPLHF. The CDR3 nucleotides read TGTGCCAGCAGTTGGGCCTATAATTCACCCCTCCACTTT.

This clone was observed a handful of times. V gene TRBV24-1 combines with J gene TRBJ2-3; D is unresolved. The CDR3 totals 14 residues. Trimming pared 3 bases from V and 1 base from J, leaving 7 bases between. Germline-derived CDR1 and CDR2 are KGHDR and SFDVKD. CDR3 amino acids: CATSDQTGTDTQYF. The CDR3, as DNA: TGTGCCACCAGTGATCAGACCGGCACAGATACGCAGTATTTT.

This chain uses TRBV29-1 with TRBJ2-3; no firm D call. In germline, CDR1 is SQVTM, CDR2 ANQGSEA. The CDR3 covers 12 residues. The ends were cut back, 6 bases at V and 1 base at J, with 8 bases in the middle. The CDR3 DNA sequence: TGCAGCGTCCTTCCCGGCACAGATACGCAGTATTTT. Its protein product is CSVLPGTDTQYF.

The gene calls are TRBV9 and TRBJ1-1; D not resolved. The germline V gene encodes CDR1 SGDLS and CDR2 YYNGEE. The CDR3 has 13 amino acids. V lost 3 bases to trimming and J lost 0 bases, with 6 bases between them. The CDR3 sequence is CASSATMNTEAFF. The DNA for the CDR3 is TGTGCCAGCAGCGCTACGATGAACACTGAAGCTTTCTTT.

The chain recombines TRBV29-1 with TRBJ2-3; D remains unclear. Trimming removed 4 bases from V and 6 bases from J, with 11 bases in between. This CDR3 region has 12 residues. Germline CDR1 and CDR2: SQVTM and ANQGSEA. The CDR3, as DNA: TGCAGCGTTGTCCCGTCCTCGGATACGCAGTATTTT. It specifies CSVVPSSDTQYF.

This clone was counted a single time. The chain employs TRBV14 and TRBJ1-1; possible D gene TRBD1, 5 bases. V lost 0 bases and J lost 1, with 12 bases in between. The germline gives CDR1 SGHDN, CDR2 FVKESK. The CDR3 length is 16 residues. CDR3 in DNA: TGTGCCAGCAGCCAAGACCTGGGGCAGAGGAACACTGAAGCTTTCTTT. This sequence encodes CASSQDLGQRNTEAFF. The variable domain in full, with the rest retrieved from reference TRBV14 and TRBJ1-1, is EAGVTQFPSHSVIEKGQTVTLRCDPISGHDNLYWYRRVMGKEIKFLLHFVKESKQDESGMPNNRFLAERTGGTYSTLKVQPAELEDSGVYFCASSQDLGQRNTEAFFGQGTRLTVV.

Here the CDR3 reads CASSQEGNTIYF. CDR3 coding DNA: TGTGCCAGCAGCCAAGAGGGAAACACCATATATTTT. The J gene is TRBJ1-3, the V gene TRBV3-1 (or the pseudogene TRBV3-2), with no clear D. The V gene's germline CDR1 is LGHDT and CDR2 YNNKEL (reference sequence). V dropped 0 bases and J dropped 4 bases, with 1 base sitting between them. This CDR3 spans 12 amino acids.

The chain couples TRBV5-1 to TRBJ2-4; 9 bases agree with TRBD2. The CDR3 contains 15 residues. Trimming took 0 bases from V and 5 from J; bases not matched to a gene: 3. Germline-derived CDR1 and CDR2 are SGHRS and YFSETQ. The DNA of the CDR3 is TGCGCCAGCAGCTTGGTTGTAGCGGGGGAAAACATTCAGTACTTC. Amino acids: CASSLVVAGENIQYF.

This chain joins TRBV28 and TRBJ2-2; D gene ambiguous. V lost 3 bases, J lost 1 base, and 3 bases lay in between. Germline CDR1 MDHEN, CDR2 SYDVKM. This CDR3 spans 13 amino acids. The CDR3 DNA reads as TGTGCCAGCAGTTTCCGGAACACCGGGGAGCTGTTTTTT. Translation gives CASSFRNTGELFF.

The chain joins TRBV6-5 to TRBJ1-1; D is undetermined. This CDR3 is built from 13 residues. V was pared by 2 bases and J by 4 bases, with 8 bases between. The germline V gene has CDR1 MNHEY and CDR2 SVGAGI. The CDR3 loop reads CASSYTRTTEAFF. The CDR3 DNA sequence: TGTGCCAGCAGTTACACAAGAACCACTGAAGCTTTCTTT.

The genes are TRBV2 and TRBJ2-7; weak D call: TRBD1 (6 bases). The V and J ends lost 6 bases and 3 bases respectively, with 12 bases between them. CDR1 and CDR2 (germline): SNHLY, FYNNEI. This CDR3 has 13 residues. In DNA form, the CDR3 reads TGTGCCAGCAGGTCTGACAGGAACTACGAGCAGTACGTC. Its protein product is CASRSDRNYEQYV.

The V gene is TRBV7-8, the J gene TRBJ2-7, with 13 bases lining up with TRBD2. V shed 3 bases, J shed 6 bases, and the junction held 5 bases outside the gene matches. The CDR3 covers 15 residues. Germline V gene sequence: CDR1 SGHVS, CDR2 FQNEAQ. DNA of the CDR3: TGTGCCAGCAGCTTCCCCGGGACTAGCGGGGTCGAGCAGTACGTC. Its protein product is CASSFPGTSGVEQYV.

The genes are TRBV28 and TRBJ1-2; D possibly corresponds to TRBD1 (5 bases). CDR1 is MDHEN, CDR2 SYDVKM, per germline. The CDR3 contains 16 residues. Trimming removed 5 bases at V and 5 bases at J, with 21 bases between. CDR3 loop: CASSLKNRGPVYGYTF. CDR3 DNA: TGTGCCAGCAGTCTAAAAAACCGGGGACCTGTATATGGCTACACCTTC.

This clone was counted a single time. The chain combines TRBV11-2 with TRBJ1-4; TRBD1 aligns across 7 bases. Trimming at V came to 5 bases and at J to 7 bases, leaving 13 bases not matched to a gene. Germline V gene sequence: CDR1 SGHAT, CDR2 FQNNGV. CDR3 length: 16 residues. The DNA of the CDR3 is TGTGCCAGCAGCCGCACACGACAGGGTAAAGGTGAAAAACTGTTTTTT. Translated, it gives CASSRTRQGKGEKLFF.

The J gene is TRBJ1-4, the V gene TRBV27; 8 bases align to TRBD1. CDR1 is MNHEY, CDR2 SMNVEV, per germline (reference sequence). J lost 8 bases, V lost 6 bases, and 8 bases had no gene match. This CDR3 is built from 14 residues. The CDR3 nucleotides read TGTGCCAGCAGGGTACAGGGGGGAGAGGAAAAACTGTTTTTT. Its protein is CASRVQGGEEKLFF.

This clone was detected only a few times. V gene TRBV3-1 (or the pseudogene TRBV3-2) combines with J gene TRBJ1-3, with D unresolved. The CDR3 runs to 15 residues. From germline, CDR1 is LGHDT and CDR2 YNNKEL (reference sequence). With 1 base removed from V and 2 bases from J, the gap between germline ends came to 9 bases. DNA for the CDR3: TGTGCCAGCAGCCAAGTAAGGGATCCTGGAAACACCATATATTTT. Translated, it gives CASSQVRDPGNTIYF.

The genes are TRBV11-2 and TRBJ2-2; 14 bases agree with TRBD2. The V gene's germline CDR1 is SGHAT and CDR2 FQNNGV. The CDR3 runs 19 residues. V was pared by 5 bases and J by 5 bases, with 13 bases of the junction left unmatched. In nucleotides, the CDR3 is TGTGCCAGCAGCCCTAGACTAGCGGGGGGGCCTTTAGGGACCGGGGAGCTGTTTTTT. Protein sequence: CASSPRLAGGPLGTGELFF. Drawing the rest from reference TRBV11-2 and TRBJ2-2, the complete variable domain is EAGVAQSPRYKIIEKRQSVAFWCNPISGHATLYWYQQILGQGPKLLIQFQNNGVVDDSQLPKDRFSAERLKGVDSTLKIQPAKLEDSAVYLCASSPRLAGGPLGTGELFFGEGSRLTVL.

The chain joins TRBV24-1 to TRBJ1-2, with unresolved D. The CDR3 length is 13 residues. V lost 1 base to trimming and J lost 5 bases, with 7 bases between them. The germline gives CDR1 KGHDR, CDR2 SFDVKD. For the CDR3, the DNA is TGTGCCACCAGTGATTTTACGGGTTATGGCTACACCTTC. Its translation: CATSDFTGYGYTF.

The gene calls are TRBV21-1 and TRBJ1-5. TRBV21-1 is assigned pseudogene status. This CDR3 has 17 residues. Here the CDR3 DNA reads TGTGCCAGCAGCTTCAGGACGAATCGGGGGGCAGGTCAGCCCCAGCATTTT. Translated: CASSFRTNRGAGQPQHF.

The gene calls are TRBV28 and TRBJ1-3; D is uncertain. Trimming took off 3 bases at V and 0 bases at J, with 18 bases between the two ends. Germline V gene data show CDR1 as MDHEN and CDR2 as SYDVKM. The length of the CDR3 is 18 residues. The CDR3 loop reads CASSFRSGMGISGNTIYF. The CDR3 DNA reads as TGTGCCAGCAGTTTTAGGAGCGGGATGGGGATCTCTGGAAACACCATATATTTT.

This rearrangement joins TRBV5-1 to TRBJ1-1; perhaps TRBD1 as D (6 bases). The CDR3 consists of 14 residues. Germline lookup yields CDR1 SGHRS and CDR2 YFSETQ. Trimming pared 3 bases from V and 4 bases from J, leaving 13 bases between. The CDR3 here is CASSSQGGGTEAFF. As DNA, the CDR3 is TGCGCCAGCAGCTCACAGGGCGGGGGCACTGAAGCTTTCTTT.